This TCR beta chain is drawn from a study of CD8+ T cells in alopecia areata. RNA extraction and reverse transcription yielded cDNA as sequencing template. Sequenced by immunoSEQ multiplex PCR; TCRdb stores in-frame clones only, minus some. This sample has 150,000 to 200,000 clones, with about three fifths found just once. The CDR3 consists of 20 residues. V lost 3 bases, J lost 5 bases, and 31 bases lay in between. Germline loops: CDR1 MNHEY, CDR2 SMNVEV (reference sequence). The chain joins TRBV27 to TRBJ1-1; tentatively, D is TRBD1 (5 bases). This sequence originates from a human donor in good health. Specimen: CD4+ T cells sorted from blood. The CDR3, as DNA: TGTGCCAGCAGTTTTAATGGGGGGTTCGACGGGAGAGTTTGGTATACTGAAGCTTTCTTT. This translates into CASSFNGGFDGRVWYTEAFF.